Below are 29 T cell receptor beta chains sequenced from a single sample in a study of T and B cells in COVID-19 patients. Blood genomic DNA input for TRB amplification was roughly 220-500 ng. BIOMED2 TRB-A/B primer pools were used in multiplex TRB PCR. MiXCR, run by TCRdb on the multiplex PCR reads, gives a single entry per CDR3 protein. The sample lists around 4,400 distinct CDR3 sequences, 28% occurring once. Sample: blood. The receptor set was obtained from a human donor with active COVID-19.

The rearrangement joins TRBV6-2 or TRBV6-3 to TRBJ1-1; 7 bases agree with TRBD1. V lost 5 bases to trimming and J lost 1 base; unmatched junction nucleotides: 7. The germline CDR1 and CDR2 sequences are MNHEY and SVGEGT. The CDR3 length is 15 residues. The CDR3 sequence: CASSRPHRGNTEAFF. Here the CDR3 DNA reads TGTGCCAGCAGTCGGCCTCACAGGGGGAACACTGAAGCTTTCTTT.

The chain links TRBV18 to TRBJ1-1, with D possibly TRBD1 on 5 matching bases. The germline V gene has CDR1 KGHSH and CDR2 LQKENI. V lost 5 bases to trimming and J lost 8 bases, with 15 bases between them. The CDR3 loop spans 13 amino acids. DNA of the CDR3: TGTGCCAGCTCATTACCGGGACCGTTAGAAGCTTTCTTT. As protein: CASSLPGPLEAFF.

The chain links TRBV13 to TRBJ2-7; TRBD2 aligns across 15 bases. V dropped 4 bases and J dropped 11; count of bases not matched to a gene: 3. The CDR3 contains 13 residues. The germline V gene has CDR1 PRHDT and CDR2 FYEKMQ (reference sequence). DNA for the CDR3: TGTGCCAGCAGCTCGGGACTAGCGGGAGGAGAGTACTTC. Encoded protein: CASSSGLAGGEYF. The full variable domain, with the rest looked up from reference TRBV13 and TRBJ2-7, is AAGVIQSPRHLIKEKRETATLKCYPIPRHDTVYWYQQGPGQDPQFLISFYEKMQSDKGSIPDRFSAQQFSDYHSELNMSSLELGDSALYFCASSSGLAGGEYFGPGTRLTVT.

This clonotype counts as medium-sized (0.01 to 0.1%). The chain couples TRBV12-3 or TRBV12-4 to TRBJ2-2; 7 nucleotides line up with TRBD1. There are 15 residues in the CDR3. Trimming at V came to 6 bases and at J to 2 bases, leaving 6 bases not matched to a gene. CDR3 nucleotide sequence: TGTGCCAGCAGCACCGGGACAGCCAACACCGGGGAGCTGTTTTTT. Its protein is CASSTGTANTGELFF.

This sequence joins TRBV7-9 and TRBJ2-7; D uncertain. CDR3 length equals 14 residues. V was trimmed by 2 bases and J by 2 bases, leaving 10 bases between them. Per germline, CDR1 SEHNR and CDR2 FQNEAQ (reference sequence). CDR3 coding DNA: TGTGCCAGCAGCTTAATGCAGGCTGCCTACGAGCAGTACTTC. This gives the protein CASSLMQAAYEQYF.

There are a few counts of this clonotype. V is TRBV7-2 and J is TRBJ1-6; D uncertain. Trimming removed 1 base at V and 0 bases at J, with 7 bases between. The germline CDR1 and CDR2 sequences are SGHTA and FQGNSA. The CDR3 has 16 amino acids. CDR3 DNA sequence: TGTGCCAGCAGCTTAGACGGGAGCTCCTATAATTCACCCCTCCACTTT. It is translated as CASSLDGSSYNSPLHF.

This rearrangement joins TRBV29-1 to TRBJ2-3; the match to TRBD1 covers 9 bases. V gave up 3 bases and J gave up 2 bases; unmatched junction bases: 9. The CDR3 has 16 amino acids. The V gene's germline CDR1 is SQVTM and CDR2 ANQGSEA. The CDR3 DNA reads as TGCAGCGTTGAGGGACAGGGTTTGGGTCCCACAGATACGCAGTATTTT. Protein: CSVEGQGLGPTDTQYF.

By share, this clonotype counts as medium-sized. The chain recombines TRBV30 with TRBJ2-5; no clear D gene. The V end lost 8 bases, the J end lost 5 bases, and 15 bases lay between the germline ends. This CDR3 comprises 12 residues. Looked up from germline, CDR1 is GTSNPN and CDR2 is SVGIG (reference sequence). For the CDR3, the DNA is TGTGCCATCCAAAAGCTTGCGGAGACCCAGTACTTC. It translates to CAIQKLAETQYF.

This clonotype was recorded a few times. The V and J genes are TRBV18 and TRBJ1-2; TRBD1 aligns across 8 bases. CDR3 length: 13 amino acids. Germline CDR1 reads KGHSH; CDR2 reads LQKENI. J was trimmed by 6 bases and V by 0 bases; bases with no gene match: 0. The CDR3 coding sequence is TGTGCCAGCTCACCACCACAGGGGGATGGCTACACCTTC. Protein product: CASSPPQGDGYTF.

This clonotype appeared a few times. The genes are TRBV30 and TRBJ1-5, with D maybe TRBD1 (5 bases). V lost 6 bases to trimming and J lost 1 base, with 19 bases between them. The CDR3 contains 16 residues. Germline CDR1 and CDR2: GTSNPN and SVGIG (reference sequence). The CDR3 spells CACLRTGASSNQPQHF. The CDR3, as DNA: TGTGCCTGTCTACGTACCGGGGCAAGCAGCAATCAGCCCCAGCATTTT.

By sample fraction, this clonotype is medium-sized. V gene TRBV11-1 combines with J gene TRBJ2-1; 8 bases are shared with TRBD2. J was trimmed by 8 bases and V by 5 bases; bases with no gene match: 14. This CDR3 has 16 amino acids. Germline lookup yields CDR1 SGHAT and CDR2 FQDESV (reference sequence). This CDR3 reads CASSPRRAGGRDEQFF. CDR3 sequence (DNA): TGTGCCAGCAGCCCCAGGAGGGCGGGAGGTAGGGATGAGCAGTTCTTC.

This chain's CDR3 is CASSHGTGAPRGYGYTF. The CDR3 DNA sequence: TGTGCCAGCAGCCACGGGACAGGGGCACCTCGTGGCTATGGCTACACCTTC. The J gene is TRBJ1-2, the V gene TRBV5-5; 10 positions match TRBD1. This CDR3 region has 17 residues. Looked up from germline, CDR1 is SGHKS and CDR2 is YYEKEE (reference sequence). The V gene end was trimmed by 4 bases and the J gene end by 4 bases; junction bases not matched to a gene: 13.

This clonotype was observed a few times. CDR3 residues: CASTRQVYEKLFF. The CDR3 DNA is TGTGCCAGCACGCGACAGGTCTATGAAAAACTGTTTTTT. The chain has TRBV6-1 and TRBJ1-4; weak D call: TRBD1 (6 bases). The germline V gene has CDR1 MNHNS and CDR2 SASEGT. V lost 7 bases and J 6 bases, leaving 12 bases between the germline ends. The CDR3 loop spans 13 amino acids.

This clonotype showed up just once. A read error may explain this, as a much larger clone is one base away. The chain couples TRBV10-3 to TRBJ2-3; perhaps TRBD1 as D (5 bases). The V gene's germline CDR1 is ENHRY and CDR2 SYGVKD. The CDR3 has 14 amino acids. CDR3 DNA: TGTGCCAGCAGTGAGTCTGGACAAACAGATACGCAGTATTTT. Its protein product is CASSESGQTDTQYF.

V is TRBV4-3 and J is TRBJ1-2; D not certain. CDR1 is LGHNA and CDR2 is YSLEER in the germline V gene. V was trimmed by 1 base and J by 4 bases, leaving 10 bases between them. The CDR3 covers 14 residues. CDR3 loop: CASSQVQVGYGYTF. Written as DNA, the CDR3 is TGCGCCAGCAGCCAAGTCCAGGTTGGCTATGGCTACACCTTC.

This clonotype was seen more than once but under ten times. The chain couples TRBV11-2 to TRBJ1-1; D is unclear. There are 15 residues in the CDR3. Trimming left V 5 bases short and J 14 bases short, with 27 bases between. CDR1 is SGHAT and CDR2 is FQNNGV in the germline V gene. This CDR3 reads CASSLRYRSGILTFF. CDR3 bases: TGTGCCAGCAGCCTGAGGTACCGATCCGGGATCCTAACCTTCTTT.

The rearrangement uses TRBV29-1 and TRBJ2-2, with 8 bases identical to TRBD1. Per germline, CDR1 SQVTM and CDR2 ANQGSEA. The CDR3 is 15 amino acids. The junction had 11 bases not matched to a gene; V was cut back by 4 bases and J by 7 bases. CDR3 nucleotides: TGCAGCGTTGGCATTAGGACAGGGACTGGCGGGGAGCTGTTTTTT. Its protein is CSVGIRTGTGGELFF.

This clonotype showed up many times. J is TRBJ2-1 and V is TRBV6-2 or TRBV6-3; the match to TRBD2 covers 7 bases. Losses at the gene ends were 4 bases for V and 3 bases for J; bases not matched to a gene: 9. The CDR3 covers 16 residues. Germline CDR1 MNHEY, CDR2 SVGEGT. The CDR3 sequence is CASSSNLLAIYNEQFF. Written as DNA, the CDR3 is TGTGCCAGCAGTTCAAATTTACTAGCGATCTACAATGAGCAGTTCTTC.

This clonotype qualifies as medium-sized (0.01 to 0.1%). This sequence joins TRBV27 and TRBJ2-2, with TRBD1 matching over 9 bases. The CDR3 contains 19 residues. In germline, CDR1 is MNHEY, CDR2 SMNVEV (reference sequence). V lost 4 bases and J lost 7; bases outside the gene matches: 19. DNA for the CDR3: TGTGCCAGCAGTTCTCCGGACAGGGGAGGGAGATTTTTTGGCGGGGAGCTGTTTTTT. Protein: CASSSPDRGGRFFGGELFF.

This clonotype counts as medium-sized. This chain uses TRBV19 with TRBJ1-1, with D possibly matching TRBD1 (6 bases). This CDR3 is 13 amino acids long. Germline V CDR1 and CDR2: LNHDA, SQIVND (reference sequence). Trimming shortened V by 5 bases and J by 7 bases, and 14 bases separated the two germline ends. The CDR3: CASSLRGALEAFF. As DNA, the CDR3 is TGTGCCAGTAGTTTGAGGGGGGCTCTTGAAGCTTTCTTT.

Relative to its sample, this clonotype is medium-sized. The chain uses TRBV12-3 or TRBV12-4 and TRBJ1-4; D is uncertain. This CDR3 is built from 15 residues. The V end lost 4 bases, the J end lost 7 bases, and 16 bases lay between the germline ends. The CDR3 region has the DNA TGTGCCAGCAGTTCACCCGAAGTTGGCGGTGAAAAACTGTTTTTT. This sequence encodes CASSSPEVGGEKLFF.

This clonotype is medium-sized by share. This chain joins TRBV29-1 and TRBJ2-4; D not certain. Between the trimmed V and J ends, which lost 2 bases and 0 bases, there was a span of 8 bases. This CDR3 is 14 amino acids long. Germline CDR1 and CDR2: SQVTM and ANQGSEA. The CDR3 is CSVERVLAKNIQYF. CDR3 nucleotide sequence: TGCAGCGTTGAAAGGGTGCTAGCCAAAAACATTCAGTACTTC.

This clonotype is classed as medium-sized (0.01 to 0.1%). This chain links TRBV15 with TRBJ2-5; 7 bases agree with TRBD1. CDR1 and CDR2 from the germline V gene are LNHNV and YYDKDF (reference sequence). The CDR3 runs to 13 residues. Unmatched junction bases numbered 4, after V lost 5 bases and J lost 4 bases. CDR3 in DNA: TGTGCCACCAGCTCCAGGGGGTCAGAGACCCAGTACTTC. It translates to CATSSRGSETQYF.

The rearrangement links TRBV6-1 to TRBJ2-7; 10 positions agree with TRBD2. CDR1 and CDR2 (germline): MNHNS, SASEGT. The junction had 8 bases not matched to a gene; V was cut back by 7 bases and J by 2 bases. This CDR3 contains 15 residues. The CDR3 spells CASKREAGGTYEQYF. The DNA for the CDR3 is TGTGCCAGCAAAAGGGAAGCGGGAGGGACCTACGAGCAGTACTTC.

The CDR3, as DNA: TGCGCCAGCAGCCAAGATGGGGGTCGGGGAGGAGCTAACTATGGCTACACCTTC. As protein: CASSQDGGRGGANYGYTF. V gene TRBV4-3 combines with J gene TRBJ1-2; possible D gene TRBD1, 5 bases. The germline CDR1 and CDR2 sequences are LGHNA and YSLEER. V lost 0 bases and J 0 bases, leaving 17 bases between the germline ends. The CDR3 has 18 residues.

By frequency in the sample, this clonotype is medium-sized. The CDR3 DNA sequence: TGTGCCAGCAGTTACGACTTCGCCACAGATACGCAGTATTTT. Translating gives CASSYDFATDTQYF. The chain combines TRBV6-2 or TRBV6-3 with TRBJ2-3; D gene ambiguous. Trimming left V 2 bases short and J 2 bases short, with 8 bases between. The CDR3 is made up of 14 amino acids. Per the germline V gene, CDR1 is MNHEY and CDR2 is SVGEGT.

In this sample, this clonotype is medium-sized. V usage is TRBV30 and J usage is TRBJ1-2, with unresolved D. The CDR3 is 14 amino acids. Trimming took off 1 base at V and 5 bases at J, with 14 bases between the two ends. Germline V gene sequence: CDR1 GTSNPN, CDR2 SVGIG (reference sequence). CDR3 in amino acids: CAWSALTRVYGYTF. DNA of the CDR3: TGTGCCTGGAGTGCCTTGACACGGGTATATGGCTACACCTTC.

This clonotype is deemed medium-sized (0.01 to 0.1%). The J gene is TRBJ2-2, the V gene TRBV19, with D possibly called TRBD1 or TRBD2 (5 bases each). Germline V lookup: CDR1 LNHDA, CDR2 SQIVND (reference sequence). V lost 7 bases to trimming and J lost 8 bases, with 17 bases between them. This CDR3 has 14 residues. CDR3 DNA sequence: TGTGCCAGTAAAGGTTGGGGGAGTGGGGGGGAGCTGTTTTTT. It is translated as CASKGWGSGGELFF.

This rearrangement joins TRBV5-4 to TRBJ2-2; D not resolved. V lost 2 bases to trimming and J lost 9 bases, with 8 bases between them. CDR1 and CDR2 (germline): SGHNT, YYREEE (reference sequence). The CDR3 extends over 12 amino acids. CDR3 region: CASSLGSRELFF. CDR3 coding DNA: TGTGCCAGCAGCTTAGGTAGCCGGGAGCTGTTTTTT.